Listed here are 28 T cell receptor beta chains from one sample, sequenced in a study of T cell responses to AZD1222 COVID-19 vaccine. The protocol was immunoSEQ multiplex PCR, while the TCRdb copy is restricted to in-frame clones and leaves out a portion. The sample carries fewer than 200,000 clones, over 80% recorded once. The starting material was peripheral blood, obtained on day 0 of AZD1222 vaccination. The source of these receptors is an adult in good health.

V is TRBV4-2 and J is TRBJ2-1, with no clear D. The CDR3 extends over 20 amino acids. Deletions cut 0 bases from V and 0 bases from J, with 21 bases between. The germline V gene has CDR1 LGHNA and CDR2 YNFKEQ. The CDR3 region is CASSQDTSLTARPSYNEQFF. The CDR3 coding sequence is TGTGCCAGCAGCCAAGATACCTCTTTGACGGCAAGGCCCTCCTACAATGAGCAGTTCTTC.

The chain has TRBV18 and TRBJ1-1; 8 nucleotides match TRBD1. The V segment lost 1 base and the J segment 4 bases; nucleotides outside the gene matches: 2. The CDR3 is 14 amino acids. Germline CDR1 and CDR2: KGHSH and LQKENI. The CDR3 loop is CASSPQDRGTEAFF. CDR3 DNA sequence: TGTGCCAGCTCACCACAAGACAGGGGCACTGAAGCTTTCTTT.

The V gene is TRBV2, the J gene TRBJ1-2; no clear D. Trimming took off 1 base at V and 4 bases at J, with 4 bases between the two ends. The germline V gene has CDR1 SNHLY and CDR2 FYNNEI. The CDR3 loop spans 12 amino acids. CDR3 nucleotide sequence: TGTGCCAGCAGTGAAGTCCCCTATGGCTACACCTTC. Its protein is CASSEVPYGYTF.

The genes are TRBV6-2 or TRBV6-3 and TRBJ2-7; 8 bases map to TRBD1. Germline lookup yields CDR1 MNHEY and CDR2 SVGEGT. The CDR3 length is 13 residues. Germline trimming cut 2 bases from V and 12 bases from J; bases unmatched to any gene: 9. The chain's CDR3 is CASSYTDRAVLYV. The CDR3 region has the DNA TGTGCCAGCAGTTACACGGACAGGGCCGTTCTGTACGTC.

The chain combines TRBV6-5 with TRBJ1-1; D might be TRBD1 (5 bases). Looked up from germline, CDR1 is MNHEY and CDR2 is SVGAGI. The CDR3 contains 14 residues. Trimming removed 6 bases from V and 0 bases from J, with 11 bases in between. For the CDR3, the DNA is TGTGCCAGCAGAGACAGAAGTCTGAACACTGAAGCTTTCTTT. Protein sequence: CASRDRSLNTEAFF.

The CDR3 here is CASSPGGAYYGNTIYF. The CDR3 nucleotides read TGTGCCAGCAGCCCAGGGGGCGCGTATTATGGAAACACCATATATTTT. This sequence joins TRBV7-9 and TRBJ1-3; TRBD1 aligns across 8 bases. The V and J ends lost 5 bases and 3 bases, in that order; junction bases with no gene match: 9. The CDR3 consists of 16 residues. CDR1 and CDR2 from the germline V gene are SEHNR and FQNEAQ (reference sequence).

This chain joins TRBV7-6 and TRBJ1-3; D might be TRBD1 (6 bases). The CDR3 contains 17 residues. The V end was cut by 5 bases, the J end by 4 bases, with 21 bases between. Germline V CDR1 and CDR2: SGHVS, FNYEAQ. CDR3 residues: CASSPGEGQRVGNTIYF. The CDR3 DNA sequence: TGTGCCAGCAGCCCAGGGGAGGGGCAGCGAGTCGGAAACACCATATATTTT.

The rearrangement links TRBV28 to TRBJ2-3; D possibly matches TRBD1 or TRBD2 (5 bases each). This CDR3 has 15 residues. Germline V gene lookup returns CDR1 MDHEN and CDR2 SYDVKM. The V gene lost 4 bases and the J gene lost 3 bases, with 14 bases spanning the gap. Written as DNA, the CDR3 is TGTGCCAGCAGTTCCCCCGGGGCGGGTACAGATACGCAGTATTTT. Its translation is CASSSPGAGTDTQYF. Supplemented by reference TRBV28 and TRBJ2-3, the full variable domain reads DVKVTQSSRYLVKRTGEKVFLECVQDMDHENMFWYRQDPGLGLRLIYFSYDVKMKEKGDIPEGYSVSREKKERFSLILESASTNQTSMYLCASSSPGAGTDTQYFGPGTRLTVL.

V and J are TRBV9 and TRBJ2-1; 9 nucleotides agree with TRBD2. After removal of 0 bases from V and 8 bases from J, the junction contained 6 bases not matched to a gene. CDR1 SGDLS and CDR2 YYNGEE come from the germline V gene. The CDR3 is 15 residues long. CDR3 nucleotide sequence: TGTGCCAGCAGCGTAGAAGCGGGGGGACCCGATGAGCAGTTCTTC. Protein: CASSVEAGGPDEQFF.

The rearrangement links TRBV27 to TRBJ2-2, with 10 positions matching TRBD1. From germline, CDR1 is MNHEY and CDR2 SMNVEV (reference sequence). Trimming at V came to 8 bases and at J to 5 bases, leaving 8 bases not matched to a gene. This CDR3 is built from 15 residues. CDR3 sequence: CASGPDRGFTGELFF. CDR3 DNA sequence: TGTGCCAGCGGGCCGGACAGGGGGTTTACCGGGGAGCTGTTTTTT.

The V call is TRBV6-5, the J call TRBJ1-3; D uncertain. Deletions cut 7 bases from V and 4 bases from J, with 8 bases between. Germline V gives CDR1 MNHEY, CDR2 SVGAGI. This CDR3 has 12 amino acids. The CDR3 loop reads CASTPGGNTIYF. DNA for the CDR3: TGTGCCAGCACCCCGGGGGGAAACACCATATATTTT.

The sample holds one count of this clone. The CDR3 protein is CASSSWTSGPPYNEQFF. Here the CDR3 DNA reads TGTGCCAGCAGCTCTTGGACTAGCGGGCCCCCCTACAATGAGCAGTTCTTC. The chain uses TRBV11-3 and TRBJ2-1; 11 bases map to TRBD2. Germline lookup yields CDR1 SGHNT and CDR2 YENEEA. CDR3 length: 17 amino acids. J was trimmed by 2 bases and V by 4 bases; bases with no gene match: 7.

V gene TRBV5-4 combines with J gene TRBJ1-1; D might be TRBD1 (5 bases). V was clipped by 5 bases and J by 7 bases, with 12 bases between them. Germline V gives CDR1 SGHNT, CDR2 YYREEE (reference sequence). The CDR3 totals 12 residues. CDR3 sequence reads: CASSQGLNEAFF. As DNA, the CDR3 is TGTGCCAGCAGTCAGGGTCTTAATGAAGCTTTCTTT. Complete variable domain (other parts from reference TRBV5-4 and TRBJ1-1): ETGVTQSPTHLIKTRGQQVTLRCSSQSGHNTVSWYQQALGQGPQFIFQYYREEENGRGNFPPRFSGLQFPNYSSELNVNALELDDSALYLCASSQGLNEAFFGQGTRLTVV.

The chain uses TRBV3-1 (or the pseudogene TRBV3-2) and TRBJ2-2, with TRBD2 matching 12 bases. With 0 bases clipped from V and 7 bases from J, the junction kept 12 bases outside the gene matches. CDR1 is LGHDT, CDR2 YNNKEL, per germline (reference sequence). The CDR3 has 19 residues. CDR3 region: CASSQDRSSGRARSGELFF. The CDR3 nucleotides read TGTGCCAGCAGCCAAGATCGATCTAGCGGGAGGGCCCGGAGCGGGGAGCTGTTTTTT.

The chain carries TRBV19 and TRBJ1-4; D is possibly TRBD1 (5 bases). The CDR3 is 15 residues long. V was shortened by 5 bases and J by 7 bases, with 17 bases between the two germline ends. Germline V gene data show CDR1 as LNHDA and CDR2 as SQIVND (reference sequence). In nucleotides, the CDR3 is TGTGCCAGTAGTCCAGTTGGGTCCGGGGGTGAAAAACTGTTTTTT. Residues: CASSPVGSGGEKLFF.

The J gene is TRBJ1-2, the V gene TRBV4-3, with unresolved D. V was clipped by 0 bases and J by 5 bases, with 13 bases between them. This CDR3 has 15 residues. Per germline, CDR1 LGHNA and CDR2 YSLEER. The CDR3, as DNA: TGCGCCAGCAGCCAAGATTCCAGTGTCAGATATGGCTACACCTTC. This codes for CASSQDSSVRYGYTF.

The V call is TRBV5-1, the J call TRBJ2-7; a possible D gene is TRBD1 (5 bases). From germline, CDR1 is SGHRS and CDR2 YFSETQ. The CDR3 totals 15 residues. The ends were cut back, 0 bases at V and 6 bases at J, with 16 bases in the middle. The CDR3 nucleotides read TGCGCCAGCAGCTTGGTGGCAGGGTCTTTTGGCGAGCAGTACGTC. Translating it yields CASSLVAGSFGEQYV.

The J gene is TRBJ1-1, the V gene TRBV24-1; D may be TRBD1 (5 bases). Germline CDR1 KGHDR, CDR2 SFDVKD. The CDR3 consists of 14 residues. V lost 0 bases, J lost 11 bases, and 15 bases lay in between. As DNA, the CDR3 is TGTGCCACCAGTGATTTGGGGACGGGCGCTGGGGCTTTCTTT. Protein: CATSDLGTGAGAFF.

The chain combines TRBV9 with TRBJ1-3; possibly TRBD1 for D (5 bases). The CDR3 consists of 15 residues. Trimming removed 3 bases at V and 0 bases at J, with 10 bases between. Per germline, CDR1 SGDLS and CDR2 YYNGEE. CDR3 region: CASSAGDLSGNTIYF. The CDR3 coding sequence is TGTGCCAGCAGCGCCGGGGACCTCTCTGGAAACACCATATATTTT.

The chain couples TRBV7-2 to TRBJ2-1, with a tentative D call TRBD2 (7 bases). In germline, CDR1 is SGHTA, CDR2 FQGNSA. Trimming removed 2 bases at V and 7 bases at J, with 27 bases between. This CDR3 contains 19 residues. The CDR3 reads CASSLSPRGRGPTKNEQFF. CDR3 coding DNA: TGTGCCAGCAGCTTAAGCCCCCGGGGGCGGGGGCCTACTAAGAATGAGCAGTTCTTC.

The gene calls are TRBV4-1 and TRBJ1-4, with D possibly TRBD1 on 5 matching bases. CDR1 and CDR2 from the germline V gene are MGHRA and YSYEKL. The CDR3 contains 14 residues. V gave up 4 bases and J gave up 0 bases, with 6 bases separating them. In DNA, the CDR3 is TGCGCCAGCAGCCTGGGGGCAACTAATGAAAAACTGTTTTTT. Translating gives CASSLGATNEKLFF.

The chain employs TRBV6-5 and TRBJ1-5, with 10 bases identical to TRBD1. Trimming cost V 4 bases and J 7 bases; bases outside gene matches: 4. Looked up from germline, CDR1 is MNHEY and CDR2 is SVGAGI. The CDR3 has 14 amino acids. The DNA for the CDR3 is TGTGCCAGCAGTTGGGGGACAGGGGACCAGCCCCAGCATTTT. Its translation is CASSWGTGDQPQHF.

This clone was recorded many times. The chain employs TRBV15 and TRBJ2-7, with 9 bases identical to TRBD2. This CDR3 is 15 amino acids long. Germline V gives CDR1 LNHNV, CDR2 YYDKDF (reference sequence). Trimming took 5 bases from V and 6 from J; bases not matched to a gene: 11. Written as DNA, the CDR3 is TGTGCCACCAGCGACGACGAGCGGGAGGCCGTCGAGCAGTACTTC. It codes for CATSDDEREAVEQYF.

The chain employs TRBV5-6 and TRBJ2-7; D is uncertain. The CDR3 runs to 13 residues. CDR1 and CDR2 (germline): SGHDT, YYEEEE. With 4 bases removed from V and 1 base from J, the gap between germline ends came to 9 bases. CDR3 nucleotide sequence: TGTGCCAGCAGCCTAGGACGGTCCTACGAGCAGTACTTC. Translating gives CASSLGRSYEQYF.

V usage is TRBV9 and J usage is TRBJ2-3; 7 bases are shared with TRBD2. Germline CDR1 and CDR2: SGDLS and YYNGEE. V gave up 4 bases and J gave up 0 bases; unmatched junction bases: 5. The CDR3 totals 15 residues. For the CDR3, the DNA is TGTGCCAGCAGCCTTCGGGGGGTTAGCACAGATACGCAGTATTTT. It codes for CASSLRGVSTDTQYF. Drawing the rest from reference TRBV9 and TRBJ2-3, the complete variable domain is DSGVTQTPKHLITATGQRVTLRCSPRSGDLSVYWYQQSLDQGLQFLIQYYNGEERAKGNILERFSAQQFPDLHSELNLSSLELGDSALYFCASSLRGVSTDTQYFGPGTRLTVL.

The chain is built from TRBV2 and TRBJ2-4; D gene uncertain. With 8 bases removed from V and 0 bases from J, the gap between germline ends came to 14 bases. Germline lookup yields CDR1 SNHLY and CDR2 FYNNEI. CDR3 size: 15 residues. CDR3 loop: CASGKLVLAKNIQYF. The CDR3 DNA follows: TGTGCCAGCGGGAAACTTGTACTAGCCAAAAACATTCAGTACTTC. Full variable domain (missing parts from reference TRBV2 and TRBJ2-4): EPEVTQTPSHQVTQMGQEVILRCVPISNHLYFYWYRQILGQKVEFLVSFYNNEISEKSEIFDDQFSVERPDGSNFTLKIRSTKLEDSAMYFCASGKLVLAKNIQYFGAGTRLSVL.

This rearrangement joins TRBV19 to TRBJ1-2; D is uncertain. The CDR3 loop spans 13 amino acids. Germline assignment: CDR1 LNHDA and CDR2 SQIVND (reference sequence). With 7 bases removed from V and 3 bases from J, the gap between germline ends came to 12 bases. In DNA, the CDR3 is TGTGCCAGTAATCAGAAGGAGCACTATGGCTACACCTTC. Encoded protein: CASNQKEHYGYTF.

The rearrangement uses TRBV5-1 and TRBJ1-1; D is unresolved. Deletions cut 2 bases from V and 3 bases from J, with 8 bases between. The CDR3 covers 13 residues. Germline V lookup: CDR1 SGHRS, CDR2 YFSETQ. The CDR3 protein is CASSFTRDTEAFF. CDR3 nucleotide sequence: TGCGCCAGCAGCTTTACGCGGGACACTGAAGCTTTCTTT.